This is a list of T cell receptor beta chains from one sample in a study of blood T cell repertoires in COVID-19. Libraries were prepared by immunoSEQ multiplex PCR; TCRdb keeps only in-frame clonotypes and omits some of them. The sample records 150,000 or so clones, about four fifths being singletons. Source material: PBMCs or T cells enriched from blood (not recorded which). These receptors all come from a woman between 50 and 59 years old who had been exposed to COVID-19. Each CDR3 is given with its conserved first and last residue. A D gene is named only where the DNA matches it firmly. Clone size is stated in some rows and not others, as once, few, many or a class when expanded.

V gene	J gene	clone size	D gene	CDR3 protein	CDR3 DNA
TRBV5-1	TRBJ2-1	NA	TRBD1	CASSLRGQGRLEPSYNEQFF	TGCGCCAGCAGCTTGCGGGGACAGGGGCGACTTGAACCCTCATACAATGAGCAGTTCTTC
TRBV7-2	TRBJ1-3	NA	TRBD1	CASSSGQGSGNTIYF	TGTGCCAGCAGTTCGGGACAGGGCTCTGGAAACACCATATATTTT
TRBV19	TRBJ2-6	NA	TRBD2	CASQREGQSGANVLTF	TGTGCCAGCCAGCGGGAGGGCCAATCCGGGGCCAACGTCCTGACTTTC
TRBV6-6	TRBJ1-2	NA	TRBD1	CASSLGQGAIGYTF	TGTGCCAGCAGCCTGGGACAGGGGGCTATAGGCTACACCTTC
TRBV4-3	TRBJ2-7	NA	TRBD1	CASSGGTGGHYEQYF	TGCGCCAGCAGCGGGGGGACAGGGGGACACTACGAGCAGTACTTC
TRBV7-9	TRBJ2-3	NA	TRBD2	CASSGTSGRTDTQYF	TGTGCCAGCAGCGGGACTAGCGGGAGGACAGATACGCAGTATTTT
TRBV4-1	TRBJ2-7	NA	TRBD2	CASSQEAGGSYEQYF	TGCGCCAGCAGCCAAGAAGCGGGGGGTTCCTACGAGCAGTACTTC
TRBV19	TRBJ2-3	NA	TRBD2	CASSISGGLLDTQYF	TGTGCCAGTAGTATTAGCGGGGGCCTACTGGATACGCAGTATTTT
TRBV19	TRBJ2-2	NA	TRBD1	CASRGQVNTGELFF	TGTGCCAGTAGGGGACAGGTGAACACCGGGGAGCTGTTTTTT
TRBV4-1	TRBJ2-1	NA	TRBD2	CASSFRGGGISEQFF	TGCGCCAGCAGCTTCCGCGGGGGGGGTATCAGTGAGCAGTTCTTC
TRBV10-3	TRBJ2-3	NA	TRBD1	CAIRRTGSYDTQYF	TGTGCCATCAGGCGGACAGGCAGCTACGATACGCAGTATTTT
TRBV3-1/TRBV3-2	TRBJ1-5	once	NA	CASSQDASSNQPQHF	TGTGCCAGCAGCCAAGATGCCAGTTCCAATCAGCCCCAGCATTTT
TRBV9	TRBJ2-5	NA	NA	CASSARGSIGKETQYF	TGTGCCAGCAGCGCTCGGGGGTCGATCGGTAAAGAGACCCAGTACTTC
TRBV5-1	TRBJ2-3	NA	TRBD2	CASSLLAISTDTQYF	TGCGCCAGCAGCCTACTAGCGATAAGCACAGATACGCAGTATTTT
TRBV11-2	TRBJ2-3	NA	NA	CASSAAGTNTQYF	TGTGCCAGCAGCGCTGCCGGGACAAATACGCAGTATTTT